A selection of T cell receptor beta chains follows, all from one sample in a study of blood T cell repertoires in COVID-19. Sequenced by immunoSEQ multiplex PCR; TCRdb stores in-frame clones only, minus some. Among about 86,000 clones listed, approximately 80% were seen once. The specimen sequenced was peripheral blood. All receptors come from a man aged 65 to 79 with acute or convalescent COVID-19. Both conserved end residues are trimmed from each CDR3. Fields, in order: V gene, J gene, CDR3 protein.

TRBV5-1	TRBJ1-4	ASSLAAAGINEKLF
TRBV15	TRBJ2-1	ATSSRLAYNEQF
TRBV20-1	TRBJ1-5	SASGISSNQPQH
TRBV21-1	TRBJ2-3	ASSKFSASGVLTDTQY
TRBV6-4	TRBJ1-2	ASTRENYGYT
TRBV5-4	TRBJ1-2	ASPRHRGHGYT
TRBV7-6	TRBJ2-1	ASSLAGQGFEQF
TRBV6-5	TRBJ1-2	ASSPRAGGYGYT
TRBV5-6	TRBJ2-4	ASRRGLAAKNIQY
TRBV28	TRBJ1-2	ASSLGTGDGYT
TRBV15	TRBJ2-3	ATSRVKVRGGQDTQY
TRBV7-3	TRBJ2-1	ASSSQQGDNEQF
TRBV18	TRBJ1-1	ASSPGQGRAEAF
TRBV5-4	TRBJ1-1	ASREVWNTEAF
TRBV6-5	TRBJ2-3	ASTYGGGSDTQY
TRBV4-1	TRBJ1-5	ASSQDPQGADLGSNQPQH
TRBV3-1/TRBV3-2	TRBJ1-3	ASSQGGRGSGNTIY
TRBV12-3/TRBV12-4	TRBJ2-2	ASSLQVTGELF
TRBV11-2	TRBJ1-1	ASSLTGNTEAF
TRBV23-1	TRBJ1-1	ASSQSGWGRGTEAF
TRBV15	TRBJ2-5	ATSRDGGYQETQY
TRBV21-1	TRBJ1-2	ASTKIQGRAGYT
TRBV10-3	TRBJ1-5	AISESGGGSSNQPQH
TRBV7-9	TRBJ1-5	ASSSSTKPQH
TRBV2	TRBJ1-5	ASSERRVDQPQH